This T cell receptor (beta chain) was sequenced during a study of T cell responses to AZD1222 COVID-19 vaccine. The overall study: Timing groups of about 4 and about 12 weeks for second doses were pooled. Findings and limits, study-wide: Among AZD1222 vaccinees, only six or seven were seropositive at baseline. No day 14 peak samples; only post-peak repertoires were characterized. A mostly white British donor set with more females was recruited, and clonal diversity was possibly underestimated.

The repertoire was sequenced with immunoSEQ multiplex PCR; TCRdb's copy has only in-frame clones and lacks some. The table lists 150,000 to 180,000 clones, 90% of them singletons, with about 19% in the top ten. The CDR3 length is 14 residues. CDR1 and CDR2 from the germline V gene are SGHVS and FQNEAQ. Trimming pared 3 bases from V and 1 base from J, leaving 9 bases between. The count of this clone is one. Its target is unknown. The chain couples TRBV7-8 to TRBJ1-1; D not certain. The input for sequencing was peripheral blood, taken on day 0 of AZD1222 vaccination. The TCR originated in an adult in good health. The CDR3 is CASSFREGNTEAFF. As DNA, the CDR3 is TGTGCCAGCAGCTTTCGGGAGGGGAACACTGAAGCTTTCTTT.